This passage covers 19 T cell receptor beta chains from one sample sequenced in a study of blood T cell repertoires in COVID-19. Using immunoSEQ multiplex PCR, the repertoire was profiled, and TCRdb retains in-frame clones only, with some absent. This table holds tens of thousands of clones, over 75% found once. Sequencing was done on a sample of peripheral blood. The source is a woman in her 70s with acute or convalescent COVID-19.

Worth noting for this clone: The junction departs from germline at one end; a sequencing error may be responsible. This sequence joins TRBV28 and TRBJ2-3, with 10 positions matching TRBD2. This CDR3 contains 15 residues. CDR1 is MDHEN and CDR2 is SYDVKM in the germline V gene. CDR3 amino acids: CASTLAGGSTDTQYF. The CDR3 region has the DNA TGTGCCAGCACTTTAGCGGGGGGAAGCACAGATACGCAGTATTTT.

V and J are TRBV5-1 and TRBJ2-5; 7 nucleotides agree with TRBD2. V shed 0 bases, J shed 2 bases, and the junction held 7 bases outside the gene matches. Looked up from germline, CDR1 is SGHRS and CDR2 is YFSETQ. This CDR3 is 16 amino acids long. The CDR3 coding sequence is TGCGCCAGCAGCTTGGCTTTGTCGGGAGGACAAGAGACCCAGTACTTC. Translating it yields CASSLALSGGQETQYF.

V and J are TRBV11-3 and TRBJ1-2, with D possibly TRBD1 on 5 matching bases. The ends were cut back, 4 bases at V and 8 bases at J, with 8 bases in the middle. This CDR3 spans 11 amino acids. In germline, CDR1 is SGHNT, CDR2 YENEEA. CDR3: CASSSDRGYTF. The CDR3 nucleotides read TGTGCCAGCAGCTCTGACAGAGGCTACACCTTC.

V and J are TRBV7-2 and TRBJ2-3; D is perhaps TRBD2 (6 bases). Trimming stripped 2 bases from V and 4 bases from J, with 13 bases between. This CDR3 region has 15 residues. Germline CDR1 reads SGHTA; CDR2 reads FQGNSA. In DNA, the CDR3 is TGTGCCAGCAGCTTAACGTCGGGAGCCTCAGATACGCAGTATTTT. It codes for CASSLTSGASDTQYF.

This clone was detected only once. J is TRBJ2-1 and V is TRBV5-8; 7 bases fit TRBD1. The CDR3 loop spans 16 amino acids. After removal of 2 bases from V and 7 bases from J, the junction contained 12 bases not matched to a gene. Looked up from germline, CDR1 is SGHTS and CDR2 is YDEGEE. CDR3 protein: CASSFSGTVLRNEQFF. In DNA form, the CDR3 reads TGTGCCAGCAGCTTCTCCGGGACAGTTTTGAGGAATGAGCAGTTCTTC. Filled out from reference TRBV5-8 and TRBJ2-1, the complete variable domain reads EAGVTQSPTHLIKTRGQQATLRCSPISGHTSVYWYQQALGLGLQFLLWYDEGEERNRGNFPPRFSGRQFPNYSSELNVNALELEDSALYLCASSFSGTVLRNEQFFGPGTRLTVL.

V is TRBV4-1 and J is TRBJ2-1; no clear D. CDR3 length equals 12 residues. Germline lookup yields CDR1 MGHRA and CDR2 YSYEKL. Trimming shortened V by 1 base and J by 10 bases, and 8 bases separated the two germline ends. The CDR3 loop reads CASSQGFGEQFF. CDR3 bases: TGCGCCAGCAGCCAAGGCTTCGGGGAGCAGTTCTTC.

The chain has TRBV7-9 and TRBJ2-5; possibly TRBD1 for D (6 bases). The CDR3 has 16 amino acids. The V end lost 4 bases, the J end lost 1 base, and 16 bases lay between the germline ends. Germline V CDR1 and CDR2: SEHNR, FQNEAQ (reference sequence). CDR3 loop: CASSSLSYRVQETQYF. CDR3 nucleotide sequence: TGTGCCAGCAGCTCCTTATCATACAGGGTCCAAGAGACCCAGTACTTC.

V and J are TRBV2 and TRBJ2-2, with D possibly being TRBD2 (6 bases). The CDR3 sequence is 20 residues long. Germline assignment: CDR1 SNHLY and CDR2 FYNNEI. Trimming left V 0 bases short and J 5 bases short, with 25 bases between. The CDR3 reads CASSEARSMWGERTTGELFF. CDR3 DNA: TGTGCCAGCAGTGAAGCCCGCTCAATGTGGGGGGAGCGGACTACCGGGGAGCTGTTTTTT. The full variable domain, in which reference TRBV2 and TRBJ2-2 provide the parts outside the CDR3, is EPEVTQTPSHQVTQMGQEVILRCVPISNHLYFYWYRQILGQKVEFLVSFYNNEISEKSEIFDDQFSVERPDGSNFTLKIRSTKLEDSAMYFCASSEARSMWGERTTGELFFGEGSRLTVL.

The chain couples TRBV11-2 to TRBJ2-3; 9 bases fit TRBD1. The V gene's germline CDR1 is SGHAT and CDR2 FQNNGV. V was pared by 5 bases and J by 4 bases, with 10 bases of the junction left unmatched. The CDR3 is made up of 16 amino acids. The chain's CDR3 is CASSQSLGQGADTQYF. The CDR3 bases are TGTGCCAGCAGCCAGAGTCTGGGACAGGGTGCAGATACGCAGTATTTT.

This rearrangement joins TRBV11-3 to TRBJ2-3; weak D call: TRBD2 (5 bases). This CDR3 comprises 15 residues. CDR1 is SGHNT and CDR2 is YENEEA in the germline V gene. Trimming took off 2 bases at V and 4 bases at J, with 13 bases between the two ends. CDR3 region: CASSLLTGKPDTQYF. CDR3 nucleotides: TGTGCCAGCAGCTTATTAACGGGGAAGCCAGATACGCAGTATTTT.

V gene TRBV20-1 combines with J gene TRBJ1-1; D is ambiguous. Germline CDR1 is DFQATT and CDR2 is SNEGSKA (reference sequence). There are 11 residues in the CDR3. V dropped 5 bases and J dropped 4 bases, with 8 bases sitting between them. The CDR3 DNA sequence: TGCAGTGCTTTTCAGTCCACTGAAGCTTTCTTT. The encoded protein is CSAFQSTEAFF.

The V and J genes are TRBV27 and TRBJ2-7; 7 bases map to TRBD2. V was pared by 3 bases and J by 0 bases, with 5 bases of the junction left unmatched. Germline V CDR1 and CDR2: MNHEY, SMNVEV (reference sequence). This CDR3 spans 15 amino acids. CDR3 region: CASSFIGGSSYEQYV. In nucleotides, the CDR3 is TGTGCCAGCAGTTTCATCGGGGGGAGCTCCTACGAGCAGTACGTC.

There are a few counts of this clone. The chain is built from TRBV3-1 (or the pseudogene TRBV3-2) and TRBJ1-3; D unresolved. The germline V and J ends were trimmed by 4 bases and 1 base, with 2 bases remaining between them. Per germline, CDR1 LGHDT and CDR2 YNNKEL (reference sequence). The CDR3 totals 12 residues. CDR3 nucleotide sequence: TGTGCCAGCAGCCCGTCTGGAAACACCATATATTTT. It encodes CASSPSGNTIYF.

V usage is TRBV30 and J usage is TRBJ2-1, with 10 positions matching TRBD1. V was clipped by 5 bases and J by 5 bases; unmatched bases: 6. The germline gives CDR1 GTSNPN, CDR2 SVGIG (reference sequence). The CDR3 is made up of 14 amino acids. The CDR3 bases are TGTGCCTGGTTTCGGGACAGGGGCCACAATGAGCAGTTCTTC. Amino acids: CAWFRDRGHNEQFF.

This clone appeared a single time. In DNA form, the CDR3 reads TGTGCCACCAGCAGGGACCTTGGACGGACTTATGGCTACACCTTC. As protein: CATSRDLGRTYGYTF. The rearrangement uses TRBV15 and TRBJ1-2; D unclear. This CDR3 spans 15 amino acids. V was pared by 3 bases and J by 5 bases, with 16 bases between. The germline V gene has CDR1 LNHNV and CDR2 YYDKDF (reference sequence).

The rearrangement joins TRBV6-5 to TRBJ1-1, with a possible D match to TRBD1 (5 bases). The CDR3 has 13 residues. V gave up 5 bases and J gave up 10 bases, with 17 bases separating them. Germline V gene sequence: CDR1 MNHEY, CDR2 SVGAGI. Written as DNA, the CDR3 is TGTGCCAGCAGTACAGGAGGGGCGCGGGTAGCTTTCTTT. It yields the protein CASSTGGARVAFF.

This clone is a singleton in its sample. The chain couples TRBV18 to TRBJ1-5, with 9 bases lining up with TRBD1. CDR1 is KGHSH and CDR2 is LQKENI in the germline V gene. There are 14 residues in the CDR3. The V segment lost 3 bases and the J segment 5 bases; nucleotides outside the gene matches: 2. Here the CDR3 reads CASSPGTGYQPQHF. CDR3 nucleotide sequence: TGTGCCAGCTCACCCGGGACAGGGTATCAGCCCCAGCATTTT.

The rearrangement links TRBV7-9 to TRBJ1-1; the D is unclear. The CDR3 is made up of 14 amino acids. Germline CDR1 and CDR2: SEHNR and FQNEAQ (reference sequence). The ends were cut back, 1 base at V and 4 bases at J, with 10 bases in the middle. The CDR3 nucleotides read TGTGCCAGCAGCTTAGACGCGTCAGGCACTGAAGCTTTCTTT. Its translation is CASSLDASGTEAFF.

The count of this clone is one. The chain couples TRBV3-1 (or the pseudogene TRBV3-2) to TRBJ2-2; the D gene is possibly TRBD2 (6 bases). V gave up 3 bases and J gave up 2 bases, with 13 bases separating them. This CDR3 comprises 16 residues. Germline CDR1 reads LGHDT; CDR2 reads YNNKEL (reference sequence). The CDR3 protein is CASSQGGEPNTGELFF. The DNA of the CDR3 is TGTGCCAGCAGCCAGGGCGGGGAACCCAACACCGGGGAGCTGTTTTTT.